This T cell receptor beta chain was identified during a study of primary melanoma T cells and metastatic recurrence. Study-level findings and limits: The tumor T-cell fraction reportedly predicted progression-free survival independently of thickness, ulceration, mitotic rate and age.

Using immunoSEQ multiplex PCR, the repertoire was profiled, and TCRdb retains in-frame clones only, with some absent. This repertoire includes 65 to 85 clones. In regard to this clone: No antigen is known for it.

Germline CDR1 is LNHDA and CDR2 is SQIVND (reference sequence). The CDR3 consists of 15 residues. Between the trimmed V and J ends, which lost 6 bases and 5 bases, there was a span of 14 bases. The sequencing sample was made of melanoma tumor tissue. This chain uses TRBV19 with TRBJ1-6; D might be TRBD1 (5 bases). The clonotype comes from a human donor with melanoma. The CDR3 reads CASSKPGRDNSPLHF. The CDR3 nucleotides read TGTGCCAGTAGCAAACCGGGACGGGATAATTCACCCCTCCACTTT.